This TCR beta chain is drawn from a study of blood T cell repertoires in COVID-19. In the study overall: COVID-19 samples, acute and convalescent, were from the United States, Italy and Spain. Sample material is recorded as cDNA or gDNA derived from T cells, B-cell-depleted T cells, or PBMCs.

This CDR3 comprises 14 residues. CDR1 and CDR2 from the germline V gene are SGDLS and YYNGEE. V lost 0 bases to trimming and J lost 3 bases, with 10 bases between them. Per the authors' pipeline: The authors estimated nucleated cell counts from reference gene primer amplification. The data were produced by immunoSEQ multiplex PCR, yet TCRdb's version contains in-frame clones alone and is incomplete. V and J calls and clone size come straight from that table; D and trimming were deduced from the DNA. The sample contains about 80,000 clones, nearly 90% of which appear only once. The sequencing sample was made of peripheral blood. The chain links TRBV9 to TRBJ2-7, with D possibly being TRBD2 (5 bases). The clonotype originates from a woman of 80 years or more with active or convalescent COVID-19. The CDR3 protein is CASSVAPEGYEQYF. Here the CDR3 DNA reads TGTGCCAGCAGCGTAGCCCCAGAGGGCTACGAGCAGTACTTC. Complete variable domain (other parts from reference TRBV9 and TRBJ2-7): DSGVTQTPKHLITATGQRVTLRCSPRSGDLSVYWYQQSLDQGLQFLIQYYNGEERAKGNILERFSAQQFPDLHSELNLSSLELGDSALYFCASSVAPEGYEQYFGPGTRLTVT.